Listed below are T cell receptor beta chains from one sample, sequenced in a study of blood T cell repertoires in COVID-19. TCRdb's copy holds only in-frame clones and misses some; the assay was immunoSEQ multiplex PCR. The table has about 64,000 clones, more than 80% seen once. Sequences were obtained from peripheral blood. The receptors stem from a woman of 80 years or more with active COVID-19. CDR3s include the opening cysteine and the closing phenylalanine or tryptophan. D genes are given only for firm matches. Rows may omit the clone size; those that give it use once, few, many or a size class.

V	J	size	D	DNA	CDR3
TRBV7-9	TRBJ1-2	NA	NA	TGTGCCAGCAGCTTTGAAGATCCAGTCGATGGCTACACCTTC	CASSFEDPVDGYTF
TRBV2	TRBJ2-4	NA	TRBD1	TGTGCCAGCAGTGAAGAGGGGGCCTCTGCCAAAAACATTCAGTACTTC	CASSEEGASAKNIQYF
TRBV30	TRBJ2-2	NA	NA	TGTGCCTGGAGACAAAGGGGTCCGAAGCTGTTTTTT	CAWRQRGPKLFF
TRBV10-3	TRBJ1-5	NA	TRBD1	TGTGCCATCAGGGGGACAGGGGTATATCAGCCCCAGCATTTT	CAIRGTGVYQPQHF
TRBV6-4	TRBJ2-3	NA	TRBD1	TGTGCCAGCAGTGACTCGTTCACAGGGGGCTGGACAGATACGCAGTATTTT	CASSDSFTGGWTDTQYF
TRBV11-2	TRBJ1-3	NA	NA	TGTGCCAGCAGCACCCACCGGACAGAATTCATCAGCTCTGGAAACACCATATATTTT	CASSTHRTEFISSGNTIYF
TRBV7-9	TRBJ1-5	NA	TRBD1	TGTGCCAGCAGCTTAGGCAGGGGGCGCGGGGGCAATCAGCCCCAGCATTTT	CASSLGRGRGGNQPQHF
TRBV6-2/TRBV6-3	TRBJ1-2	NA	NA	TGTGCCAGCAGTTATCGCCCCCGTGGGGGGTACTATGGCTACACCTTC	CASSYRPRGGYYGYTF
TRBV5-1	TRBJ2-2	NA	TRBD2	TGCGCCAGTAGCTTGGTGCCTAGCGGGGCTAACACCGGGGAGCTGTTTTTT	CASSLVPSGANTGELFF
TRBV29-1	TRBJ2-2	NA	TRBD1	TGCAGCGTGGGGACAGGGCAGACCGGGGAGCTGTTTTTT	CSVGTGQTGELFF
TRBV3-1/TRBV3-2	TRBJ2-1	NA	TRBD2	TGTGCCAGCAGCCAAGTCCCCGGAGGCGGGGGGGCCGAGGATGAGCAGTTCTTC	CASSQVPGGGGAEDEQFF
TRBV5-1	TRBJ1-4	NA	TRBD1	TGCGCCAGCAGCTTGGCCCGGGGCAGGGGGCCTGAAAAACTGTTTTTT	CASSLARGRGPEKLFF
TRBV28	TRBJ2-2	NA	TRBD1	TGTGCCAGCGGGACAGCGAACACCGGGGAGCTGTTTTTT	CASGTANTGELFF
TRBV14	TRBJ2-1	NA	NA	TGTGCCAGCAGCGTCCGACAGGGAGGTGAGCAGTTCTTC	CASSVRQGGEQFF
TRBV2	TRBJ2-5	NA	NA	TGTGCCGGCAGAATGACAGGCGGCGAGACCCAGTACTTC	CAGRMTGGETQYF
TRBV11-3	TRBJ2-5	once	NA	TGTGCCAGCAGCTTAAATGGGGAGGAGACCCAGTACTTC	CASSLNGEETQYF
TRBV2	TRBJ1-5	NA	NA	TGTGCCAGCAGTGATAGGAGGATGTGGCAGCCCCAGCATTTT	CASSDRRMWQPQHF
TRBV28	TRBJ1-6	NA	NA	TGTGCCAGCAGTTTTACGGGGTATAATTCACCCCTCCACTTT	CASSFTGYNSPLHF
TRBV7-2	TRBJ2-3	NA	TRBD2	TGTGCCAGCAGCTCCAATAGCGGGAGGCTGGGGGATACGCAGTATTTT	CASSSNSGRLGDTQYF
TRBV3-1/TRBV3-2	TRBJ1-5	few	NA	TGTGCCAGCAGCCCCATGACGGGACAGCCCCAGCATTTT	CASSPMTGQPQHF